This T cell receptor beta chain was recorded in a study of blood T cells in healthy people across ages. General study results and limits: Age showed a roughly linear inverse relationship with TCR beta diversity per million T cells.

This CDR3 contains 16 residues. The germline V gene encodes CDR1 MGHRA and CDR2 YSYEKL. The donors, healthy Caucasians from Russia, were aged about 6 to 95. Each donor's blood draw was approximately 10 milliliters of peripheral blood. Extracted total RNA amounted to at least 6 micrograms for each sample. With respect to this clonotype: Its antigen is as yet unknown.

It was with a sample-barcoded 5' primer and a J-beta primer mix that a second PCR of about 6 to 12 cycles was run. TCRdb ran MiXCR on the 5' RACE reads and lists one entry per CDR3 protein. The sample gives about 1.4 million distinct CDR3 sequences, roughly 60% of which show up once; over 5.5% is in the top ten. Sequences were obtained from blood. V is TRBV4-1 and J is TRBJ2-7; D uncertain. The DNA end favors TRBJ2-5, so the J call may be wrong. This TCR was sampled from a man aged 18 to 29 in good health. CDR3 sequence (DNA): TGCGCCAGCAGCCAAGATGGAGTGCGAGCTTTGGAGACCCAGTACTTC. Translated: CASSQDGVRALETQYF.